The rows below give T cell receptor beta chains drawn from one sample of a study of T-cell memory formation after mild COVID-19. MiXCR was run by TCRdb on the 5' RACE reads, yielding one entry per CDR3 protein. The repertoire includes roughly 170,000 distinct CDR3 sequences, less than 20% of them detected once, and roughly 4% sits in the top ten. Sequencing was done on a sample of PBMCs or a T cell subset sorted from them (not recorded which). These receptors came from a man aged 18 to 29 who had mild COVID-19 (a few samples of this study predate the infection). Cell type and time point are not known. The CDR3 runs from the conserved cysteine through the conserved F or W. Each record gives: V gene, clone size, D gene, J gene, CDR3 protein, CDR3 DNA. D genes are given only for firm matches. Some rows mark clone size as missing; the rest say once, few, many or name a class of expanded clone.

TRBV2,-,-,TRBJ1-2,CASTLSRAEAYGYTF,TGTGCCAGCACCTTGAGTCGGGCGGAGGCCTATGGCTACACCTTC
TRBV4-3,-,-,TRBJ1-6,CASSQDAGSPLHF,TGCGCCAGCAGCCAAGATGCGGGATCACCCCTCCACTTT
TRBV20-1,-,-,TRBJ2-6,CSATGPSPPSGANVLTF,TGCAGTGCTACAGGTCCCTCGCCGCCATCGGGGGCCAACGTCCTGACTTTC
TRBV12-3/TRBV12-4,many,-,TRBJ1-3,CASSLVEYTIYF,TGTGCCAGCAGTTTAGTTGAGTACACCATATATTTT
TRBV12-3/TRBV12-4,-,TRBD2,TRBJ2-2,CASSRDYTTGELFF,TGTGCCAGCAGCAGGGACTACACGACCGGGGAGCTGTTTTTT
TRBV19,few,TRBD1,TRBJ2-3,CASISGQGAADTQYF,TGTGCCAGTATTTCGGGACAGGGGGCTGCAGATACGCAGTATTTT
TRBV7-2,-,TRBD1,TRBJ1-1,CASSPGGLVMNTEAFF,TGTGCCAGCAGCCCAGGGGGTCTGGTCATGAACACTGAAGCTTTCTTT
TRBV7-2,many,-,TRBJ1-3,CASSSYRRQAGNTIYF,TGTGCCAGCAGCTCCTACAGGAGGCAGGCTGGAAACACCATATATTTT
TRBV12-3/TRBV12-4,many,TRBD2,TRBJ2-1,CASSPTSGGDEQFF,TGTGCCAGCAGTCCCACTAGCGGGGGCGATGAGCAGTTCTTC
TRBV3-1,-,-,TRBJ1-1,CASSLQMSRGAFF,TGTGCCAGCAGCCTCCAGATGTCCCGAGGAGCTTTCTTT
TRBV7-2,-,TRBD1,TRBJ1-6,CASSWGQEKGYSPLNF,TGTGCCAGCAGCTGGGGACAGGAAAAGGGGTACTCACCCCTCAACTTT
TRBV20-1,-,-,TRBJ1-1,CSARDRTRTEAFF,TGCAGTGCTAGAGATCGAACCCGCACTGAAGCTTTCTTT
TRBV20-1,-,-,TRBJ1-6,CSVWSSGSSYNSPLHF,TGCAGTGTGTGGTCCTCCGGGAGCTCCTATAATTCACCCCTCCACTTT
TRBV7-2,many,-,TRBJ1-2,CASSRARGGATF,TGTGCCAGCAGCCGCGCGAGGGGGGGCGCCACCTTC
TRBV7-9,many,-,TRBJ1-5,CASSSGFGNQPQHF,TGTGCCAGCAGTTCAGGGTTCGGAAATCAGCCCCAGCATTTT
TRBV4-3,once,-,TRBJ1-1,CASSQVLGYTEAFF,TGCGCCAGCAGCCAAGTCCTGGGGTACACTGAAGCTTTCTTT
TRBV10-3,-,-,TRBJ1-1,CAISPRLSDEAFF,TGTGCCATCAGCCCCCGTTTGTCCGACGAAGCTTTCTTT
TRBV14,few,-,TRBJ1-1,CASSQGEGLGNTEAFF,TGTGCCAGCAGCCAAGGCGAGGGGCTGGGGAACACTGAAGCTTTCTTT
TRBV4-3,few,TRBD1,TRBJ1-6,CASSQERQGVGNNSPLHF,TGCGCCAGCAGCCAAGAGCGGCAGGGGGTAGGGAATAATTCACCCCTCCACTTT
TRBV5-1,-,-,TRBJ2-3,CASSLQGFTDTQYF,TGCGCCAGCAGCTTACAGGGTTTCACAGATACGCAGTATTTT
TRBV18,few,-,TRBJ2-3,CASSPRERGKDTQYF,TGTGCCAGCTCACCACGTGAGAGGGGTAAAGATACGCAGTATTTT
TRBV5-1,-,-,TRBJ1-1,CASMREGTEAFF,TGCGCCAGCATGCGGGAGGGCACTGAAGCTTTCTTT
TRBV6-5,few,TRBD1,TRBJ2-5,CASSYSRDRQETQYF,TGTGCCAGCAGTTACTCCCGGGACAGACAAGAGACCCAGTACTTC
TRBV7-2,few,-,TRBJ1-5,CASSAQGGPQHF,TGTGCCAGCAGCGCGCAGGGTGGGCCCCAGCATTTT
TRBV7-9,few,-,TRBJ2-1,CASSPPGGRGNEQFF,TGTGCCAGCAGCCCCCCCGGTGGTCGCGGCAATGAGCAGTTCTTC
TRBV6-5,-,-,TRBJ1-2,CASSSAQDYGYTF,TGTGCCAGCAGTTCTGCGCAGGACTATGGCTACACCTTC
TRBV7-7,many,TRBD2,TRBJ2-3,CASSPLAGALTDTQYF,TGTGCTAGCAGCCCATTAGCGGGGGCCCTCACAGATACGCAGTATTTT
TRBV6-6,few,-,TRBJ2-5,CASSRAPKGETQYF,TGTGCCAGCAGCCGAGCCCCCAAGGGGGAGACCCAGTACTTC
TRBV4-1,many,-,TRBJ2-1,CASSQVDLVSYNEQFF,TGCGCCAGCAGCCAAGTCGACCTAGTTTCCTACAATGAGCAGTTCTTC
TRBV7-9,-,TRBD2,TRBJ2-7,CASSSRRAGAYEQYF,TGTGCCAGCAGCTCTCGTAGGGCGGGAGCCTACGAGCAGTACTTC
TRBV19,once,-,TRBJ2-5,CASRSGLPQETQYF,TGTGCCAGTCGATCTGGACTGCCACAAGAGACCCAGTACTTC
TRBV5-1,-,TRBD1,TRBJ2-1,CASSLQGDDYNEQFF,TGCGCCAGCAGCCTTCAGGGGGACGACTACAATGAGCAGTTCTTC
TRBV7-2,-,TRBD1,TRBJ2-2,CASGDRGRGGGELFF,TGTGCCAGCGGGGACAGGGGGCGCGGCGGCGGGGAGCTGTTTTTT
TRBV11-3,few,-,TRBJ2-3,CASSLGRADTQYF,TGTGCCAGCAGCTTAGGACGGGCAGATACGCAGTATTTT
TRBV12-3/TRBV12-4,-,TRBD2,TRBJ2-2,CASSWGGGELFF,TGTGCCAGCAGTTGGGGGGGCGGGGAGCTGTTTTTT
TRBV20-1,few,-,TRBJ2-2,CSASGSPNTGELFF,TGCAGTGCTAGTGGCAGTCCGAACACCGGGGAGCTGTTTTTT
TRBV5-1,few,TRBD2,TRBJ2-3,CASSHLAGAGDTQYF,TGCGCCAGCAGCCACCTAGCGGGGGCGGGTGATACGCAGTATTTT
TRBV24-1,-,TRBD1,TRBJ1-5,CATSDSRTGVRQPQHF,TGTGCCACCAGTGATTCCCGGACAGGGGTGAGGCAGCCCCAGCATTTT
TRBV29-1,few,-,TRBJ1-1,CSVEDWAGKGTEAFF,TGCAGCGTTGAAGATTGGGCAGGGAAAGGCACTGAAGCTTTCTTT